Sequencing of this TCR beta chain was carried out in a study of blood T cell repertoires in COVID-19 (TCRdb year 2020). For context, the study as a whole: Samples covering the acute and convalescent phases of COVID-19 were provided by collaborators in the United States, Italy and Spain. Deeply sampled blood TCRbeta repertoires from subjects exposed to, actively infected with, or recovered from COVID-19 were included in the dataset. The prospective study material was composed of cDNA or gDNA derived from T cells, B-cell-depleted T cells, or PBMCs. Nearly every sample came with metadata listing a de-identified subject ID, COVID-19 status, age in years and sex. The samples were drawn from the first 160 participants of the ongoing ImmuneRACE study and from 950 to 1,500 subjects provided by 6 global collaborators. Where available, HLA class I and class II types were taken from metadata supplied by the sample provider and were not determined by assay-based typing. The repertoires were made available in a free public database intended to serve as a resource for research on the immune response to SARS-CoV-2. The paper as a whole reports these results and caveats: The amount of clinical and demographic metadata varied by source and participant and was provided uncurated.

In the prospective study, participants were roughly 18 to 100 years old, resided in about two dozen geographic areas of the United States, and were enrolled through a virtual design. Cohort assignment in the prospective study relied on participant-reported clinical history from a screening survey and a study questionnaire. Exposed participants had been in contact, within 2 weeks of entering the study, with a person who had a PCR-confirmed or clinician-diagnosed case of COVID-19. In the prospective study, mobile phlebotomists collected whole blood, serum and a nasopharyngeal or oropharyngeal swab from each participant. Additional blood draws and questionnaires over an approximately 2-month period could optionally be provided by prospective study participants. Prospective study blood samples were shipped either frozen or at room temperature before DNA extraction. The immunoSEQ Assay, a bias-controlled multiplex PCR, was used to amplify TCRbeta CDR3 regions from genomic DNA. Per the original workflow: The number of nucleated cells in each sample was estimated from the amplification of reference gene primers within the assay. To quantify the absolute abundance of each unique TCRbeta CDR3 rearrangement, sequence reads were collapsed and filtered. For each sample, productive Simpson clonality was calculated by taking the square root of Simpson's diversity index across productive rearrangements. Here the immuneACCESS table is served through TCRdb, limited to in-frame sequences with V and J called. Missing clones are a known gap in these copies; in checked studies unresolved V genes cover under half, and the rest lacks a known reason. That table gives V, J and clone size, and the DNA gave D and trimming. Counted in this sample were around 250,000 clones; more than 80% of them appeared once. The ten largest clones represent 0.85% to 0.95% of the sample.

The trim is 5 bases for V and 7 bases for J, with a gap of 12 bases between the germline ends. There are 13 amino acids in the CDR3, from cysteine to phenylalanine inclusive. CDR3 DNA is the only sequence kept; it has 39 bases, read in frame from the first base. CDR1 and CDR2 are read off the germline V gene as MRHNA and SNTAGT. With regard to this clone: No cognate antigen has been identified for it. Base-call qualities are not available, and no considerably larger clone is one nucleotide away.

The receptor was isolated from a man aged 50-59 years who had been exposed to COVID-19. The sample comprised PBMCs or T cells enriched from blood (not recorded which). Recombination connected TRBV6-4 to TRBJ1-5, with TRBD1 perhaps the D gene, on 6 matching bases. The sequenced DNA is TGTGCCAGCAGTAAACAGGGTGGCCAGCCCCAGCATTTT. The resulting protein is CASSKQGGQPQHF.